The sequence of this T cell receptor (beta chain) was determined in a study of blood T cell repertoires in COVID-19. The CDR3 contains 18 residues. Sequencing was performed with immunoSEQ multiplex PCR; in TCRdb, only in-frame clones are kept and a portion is missing. The sample contains some 320,000 clones, around 85% of which appear only once. The sequence was obtained from a woman younger than 45 who had been exposed to COVID-19. The gene calls are TRBV21-1 and TRBJ1-1; whether TRBD1, the table's D call, matches the DNA was not checked. TRBV21-1 is a pseudogene segment. Input material: PBMCs or T cells enriched from blood (not recorded which). CDR3 loop: CASSKKGHRVPLPTEAFF. The CDR3, as DNA: TGTGCCAGCAGCAAAAAGGGGCACAGGGTTCCCTTGCCCACTGAAGCTTTCTTT.